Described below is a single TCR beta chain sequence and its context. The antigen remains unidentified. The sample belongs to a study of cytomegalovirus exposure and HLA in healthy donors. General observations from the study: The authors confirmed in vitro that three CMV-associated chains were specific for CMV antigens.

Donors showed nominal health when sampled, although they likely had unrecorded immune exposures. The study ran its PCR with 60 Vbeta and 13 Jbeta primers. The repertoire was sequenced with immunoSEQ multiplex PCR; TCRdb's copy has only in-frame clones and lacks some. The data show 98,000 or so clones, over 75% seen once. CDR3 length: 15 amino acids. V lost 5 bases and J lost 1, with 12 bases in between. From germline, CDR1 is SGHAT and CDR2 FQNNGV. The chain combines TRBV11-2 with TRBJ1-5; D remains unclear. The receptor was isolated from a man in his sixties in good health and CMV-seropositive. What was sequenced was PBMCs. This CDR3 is CASSRYTGSNQPQHF. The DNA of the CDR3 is TGTGCCAGCAGCCGATACACGGGGAGCAATCAGCCCCAGCATTTT.